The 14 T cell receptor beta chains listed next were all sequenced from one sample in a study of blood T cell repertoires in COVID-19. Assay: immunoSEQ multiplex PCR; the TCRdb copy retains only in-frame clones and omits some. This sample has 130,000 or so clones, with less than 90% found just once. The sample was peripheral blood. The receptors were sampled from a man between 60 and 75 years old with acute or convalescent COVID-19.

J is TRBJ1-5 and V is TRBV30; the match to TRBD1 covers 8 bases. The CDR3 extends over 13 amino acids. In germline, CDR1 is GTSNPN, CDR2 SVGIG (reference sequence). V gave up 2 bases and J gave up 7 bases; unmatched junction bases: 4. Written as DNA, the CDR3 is TGTGCCTGGAGTAAAGGGACAGGCCAGCCCCAGCATTTT. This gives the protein CAWSKGTGQPQHF.

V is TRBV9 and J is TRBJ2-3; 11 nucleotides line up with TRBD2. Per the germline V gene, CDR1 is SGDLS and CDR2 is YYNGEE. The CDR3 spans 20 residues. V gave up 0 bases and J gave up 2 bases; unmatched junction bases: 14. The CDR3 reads CASSVASGTRLAGSTDTQYF. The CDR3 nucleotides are TGTGCCAGCAGCGTAGCTTCTGGAACCCGACTAGCGGGGTCCACAGATACGCAGTATTTT.

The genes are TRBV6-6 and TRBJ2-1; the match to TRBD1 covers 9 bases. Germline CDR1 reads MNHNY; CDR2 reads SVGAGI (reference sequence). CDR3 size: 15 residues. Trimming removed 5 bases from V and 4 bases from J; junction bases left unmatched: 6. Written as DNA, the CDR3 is TGTGCCAGCAGTATAGGACAGGGGCCTTACAATGAGCAGTTCTTC. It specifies CASSIGQGPYNEQFF.

This chain's CDR3 is CASSGTSGRGGGEQFF. CDR3 coding DNA: TGCGCCAGCAGTGGGACTAGCGGGAGGGGAGGGGGTGAGCAGTTCTTC. This chain links TRBV10-2 with TRBJ2-1; 15 positions match TRBD2. This CDR3 comprises 16 residues. Germline V gene lookup returns CDR1 WSHSY and CDR2 SAAADI. Trimming at V came to 4 bases and at J to 9 bases, leaving 7 bases not matched to a gene.

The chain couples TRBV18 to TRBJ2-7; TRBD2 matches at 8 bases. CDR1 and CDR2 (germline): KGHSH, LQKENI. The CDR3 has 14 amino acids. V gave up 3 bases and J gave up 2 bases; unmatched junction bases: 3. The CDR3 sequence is CASSPCGGTYEQYF. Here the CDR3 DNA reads TGTGCCAGCTCACCTTGCGGGGGGACCTACGAGCAGTACTTC.

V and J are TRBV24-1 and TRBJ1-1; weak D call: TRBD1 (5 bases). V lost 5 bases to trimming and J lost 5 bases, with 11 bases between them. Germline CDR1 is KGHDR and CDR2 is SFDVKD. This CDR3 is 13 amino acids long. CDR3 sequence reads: CATSGSEGTEAFF. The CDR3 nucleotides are TGTGCCACCAGTGGATCGGAGGGGACTGAAGCTTTCTTT.

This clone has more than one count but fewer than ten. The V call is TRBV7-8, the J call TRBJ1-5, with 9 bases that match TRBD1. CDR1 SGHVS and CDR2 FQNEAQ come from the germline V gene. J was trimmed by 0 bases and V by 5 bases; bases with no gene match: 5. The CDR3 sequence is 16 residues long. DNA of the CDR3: TGTGCCAGCAGCGTACAGGGGGCGGGTAGCAATCAGCCCCAGCATTTT. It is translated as CASSVQGAGSNQPQHF.

CDR3 DNA sequence: TGTGCCAGCAGCTTAAGGCAGGGCGGCACCGGGGAGCTGTTTTTT. It encodes CASSLRQGGTGELFF. The J gene is TRBJ2-2, the V gene TRBV7-3, with D possibly matching TRBD1 (5 bases). The CDR3 loop spans 15 amino acids. Per germline, CDR1 SGHTA and CDR2 FQGTGA. Between the trimmed V and J ends, which lost 1 base and 4 bases, there was a span of 10 bases.

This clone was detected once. CDR3 nucleotide sequence: TGTGCCAGCAGGGGGACAGGGGGCACTGAAGCTTTCTTT. It codes for CASRGTGGTEAFF. This chain uses TRBV27 with TRBJ1-1, with TRBD1 matching 11 bases. The CDR3 length is 13 residues. Unmatched junction bases numbered 1, after V lost 6 bases and J lost 4 bases. Per the germline V gene, CDR1 is MNHEY and CDR2 is SMNVEV (reference sequence).

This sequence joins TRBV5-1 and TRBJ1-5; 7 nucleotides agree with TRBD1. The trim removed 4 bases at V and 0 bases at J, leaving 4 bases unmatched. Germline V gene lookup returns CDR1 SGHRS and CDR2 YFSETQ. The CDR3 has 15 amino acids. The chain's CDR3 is CASSPQGVSNQPQHF. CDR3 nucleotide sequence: TGCGCCAGCAGCCCCCAGGGGGTTAGCAATCAGCCCCAGCATTTT.

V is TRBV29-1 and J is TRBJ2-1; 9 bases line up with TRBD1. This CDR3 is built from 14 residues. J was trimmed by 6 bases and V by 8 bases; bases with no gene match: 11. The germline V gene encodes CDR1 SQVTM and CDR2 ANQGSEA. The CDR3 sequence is CSTQRTGVSNEQFF. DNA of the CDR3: TGCAGCACTCAACGGACAGGGGTAAGCAATGAGCAGTTCTTC.

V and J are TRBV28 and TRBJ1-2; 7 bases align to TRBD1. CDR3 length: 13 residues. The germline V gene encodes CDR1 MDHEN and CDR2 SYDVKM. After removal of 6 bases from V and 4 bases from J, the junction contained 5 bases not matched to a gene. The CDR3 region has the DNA TGTGCCAGCAGACCCGGGACAGCCTATGGCTACACCTTC. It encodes CASRPGTAYGYTF.

For the CDR3, the DNA is TGTGCTAGTGGCGGGTTGAACACTGAAGCTTTCTTT. Translation gives CASGGLNTEAFF. This chain uses TRBV12-5 with TRBJ1-1; D is undetermined. Germline CDR1 is LGHNT and CDR2 is FRNRAP. The ends were cut back, 6 bases at V and 0 bases at J, with 5 bases in the middle. The CDR3 length is 12 residues.

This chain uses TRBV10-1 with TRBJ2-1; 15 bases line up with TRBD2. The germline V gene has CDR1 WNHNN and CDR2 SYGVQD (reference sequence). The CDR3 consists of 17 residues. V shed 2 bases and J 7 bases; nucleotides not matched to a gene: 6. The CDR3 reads CASSEAGLAGGMNEQFF. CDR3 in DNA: TGCGCCAGCAGTGAGGCTGGACTAGCGGGGGGGATGAATGAGCAGTTCTTC.